Sequencing of this T cell receptor (beta chain) was carried out in a study of shared clonotypes between healthy human individuals. Overall study findings and caveats: It was observed that 5% to 6% of naive CD4 clonotypes were shared across several donors.

All donors were healthy HIV-negative adults lacking recent acute infections or vaccinations. V dropped 3 bases and J dropped 2 bases, with 8 bases sitting between them. Germline V gene data show CDR1 as LNHDA and CDR2 as SQIVND (reference sequence). The CDR3 loop spans 14 amino acids. About this clone itself: The antigen is undetermined.

Sequencing was performed with immunoSEQ multiplex PCR; in TCRdb, only in-frame clones are kept and a portion is missing. This table has 950,000 to 1,300,000 clones, around 75% appearing once. The gene calls are TRBV19 and TRBJ1-5; possibly TRBD1 for D (6 bases). This sequence originates from a man aged 18 to 29 in good health. Sequences were obtained from memory CD4+ T cells sorted from blood. Subset here: CD45RA-negative fraction. CDR3 nucleotides: TGTGCCAGTAGTATGAGGGGGGGCAATCAGCCCCAGCATTTT. This encodes CASSMRGGNQPQHF.